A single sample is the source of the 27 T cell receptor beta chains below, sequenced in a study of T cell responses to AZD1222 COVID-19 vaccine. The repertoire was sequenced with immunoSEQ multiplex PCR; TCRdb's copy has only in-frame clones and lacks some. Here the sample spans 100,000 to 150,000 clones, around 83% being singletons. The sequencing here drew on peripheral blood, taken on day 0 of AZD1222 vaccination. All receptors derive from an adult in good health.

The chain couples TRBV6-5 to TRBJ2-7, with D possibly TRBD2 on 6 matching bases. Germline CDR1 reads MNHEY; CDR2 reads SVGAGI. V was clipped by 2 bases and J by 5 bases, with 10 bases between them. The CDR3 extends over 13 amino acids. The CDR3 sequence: CASSYRLENEQYF. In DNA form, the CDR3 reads TGTGCCAGCAGTTACAGACTAGAGAACGAGCAGTACTTC.

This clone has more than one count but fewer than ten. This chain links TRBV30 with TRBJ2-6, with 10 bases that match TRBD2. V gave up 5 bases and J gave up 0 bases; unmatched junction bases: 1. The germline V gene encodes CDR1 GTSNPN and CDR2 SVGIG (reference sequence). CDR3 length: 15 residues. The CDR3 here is CAWGLADSGANVLTF. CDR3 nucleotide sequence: TGTGCCTGGGGACTAGCGGACTCTGGGGCCAACGTCCTGACTTTC.

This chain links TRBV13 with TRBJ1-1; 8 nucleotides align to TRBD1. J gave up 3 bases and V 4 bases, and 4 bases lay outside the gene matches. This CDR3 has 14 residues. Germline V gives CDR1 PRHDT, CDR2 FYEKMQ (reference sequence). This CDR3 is CASSSIQGDTEAFF. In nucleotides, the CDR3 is TGTGCCAGCAGCTCAATACAGGGGGACACTGAAGCTTTCTTT.

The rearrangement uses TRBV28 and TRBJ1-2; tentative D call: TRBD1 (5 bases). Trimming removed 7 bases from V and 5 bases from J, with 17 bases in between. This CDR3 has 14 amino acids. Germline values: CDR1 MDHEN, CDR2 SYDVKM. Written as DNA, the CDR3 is TGTGCCAGCACTCCGGCGGCCAGGGTATATGGCTACACCTTC. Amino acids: CASTPAARVYGYTF.

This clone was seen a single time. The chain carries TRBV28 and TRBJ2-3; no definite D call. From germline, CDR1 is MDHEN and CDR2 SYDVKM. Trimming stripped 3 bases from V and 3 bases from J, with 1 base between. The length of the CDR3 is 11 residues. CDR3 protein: CASSFTDTQYF. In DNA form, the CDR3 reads TGTGCCAGCAGTTTTACAGATACGCAGTATTTT.

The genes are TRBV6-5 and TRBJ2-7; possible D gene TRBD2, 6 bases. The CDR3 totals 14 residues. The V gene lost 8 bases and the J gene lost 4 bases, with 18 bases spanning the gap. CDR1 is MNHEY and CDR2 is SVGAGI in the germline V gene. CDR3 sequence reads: CASQDGGRLYEQYF. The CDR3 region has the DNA TGTGCCAGCCAGGACGGGGGTCGACTGTACGAGCAGTACTTC.

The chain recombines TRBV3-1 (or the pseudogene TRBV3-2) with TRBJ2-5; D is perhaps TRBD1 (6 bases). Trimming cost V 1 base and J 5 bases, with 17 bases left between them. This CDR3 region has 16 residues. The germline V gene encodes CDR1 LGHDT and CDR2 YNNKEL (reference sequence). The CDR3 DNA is TGTGCCAGCAGCCAAGCCCAGGGACACCCATCGGAGACCCAGTACTTC. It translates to CASSQAQGHPSETQYF.

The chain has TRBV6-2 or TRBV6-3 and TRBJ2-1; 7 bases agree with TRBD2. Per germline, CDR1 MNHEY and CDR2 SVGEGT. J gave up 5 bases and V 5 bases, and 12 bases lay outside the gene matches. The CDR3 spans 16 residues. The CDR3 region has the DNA TGTGCCAGCAGTCCCAGCCTTGGCGGGGGAAACAATGAGCAGTTCTTC. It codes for CASSPSLGGGNNEQFF.

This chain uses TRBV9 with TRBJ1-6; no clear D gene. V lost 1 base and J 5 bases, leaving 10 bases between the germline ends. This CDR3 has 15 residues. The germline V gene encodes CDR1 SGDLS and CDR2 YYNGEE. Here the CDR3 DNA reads TGTGCCAGCAGCGTATCCTCGGGCAATAATTCACCCCTCCACTTT. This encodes CASSVSSGNNSPLHF.

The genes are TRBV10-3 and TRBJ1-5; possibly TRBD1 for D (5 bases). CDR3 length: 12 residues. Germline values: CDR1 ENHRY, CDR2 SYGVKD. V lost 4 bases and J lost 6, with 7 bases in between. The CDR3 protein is CAISAGGQPQHF. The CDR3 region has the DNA TGTGCCATCAGTGCTGGGGGTCAGCCCCAGCATTTT.

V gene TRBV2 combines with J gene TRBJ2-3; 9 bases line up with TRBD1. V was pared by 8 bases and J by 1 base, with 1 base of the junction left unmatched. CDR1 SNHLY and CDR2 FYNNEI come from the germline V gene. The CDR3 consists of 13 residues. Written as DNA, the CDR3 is TGTGCCAGCCGGGACAGGGGCACAGATACGCAGTATTTT. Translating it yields CASRDRGTDTQYF.

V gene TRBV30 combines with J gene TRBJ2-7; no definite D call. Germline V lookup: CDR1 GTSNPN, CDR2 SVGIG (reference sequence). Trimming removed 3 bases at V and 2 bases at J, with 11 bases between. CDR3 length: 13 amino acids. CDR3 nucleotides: TGTGCCTGGAGAGACTTCACTACCTACGAGCAGTACTTC. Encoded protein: CAWRDFTTYEQYF.

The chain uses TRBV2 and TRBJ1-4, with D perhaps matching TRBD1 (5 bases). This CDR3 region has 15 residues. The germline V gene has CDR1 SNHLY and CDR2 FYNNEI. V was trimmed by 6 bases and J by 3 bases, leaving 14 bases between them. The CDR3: CASSPIGTSNEKLFF. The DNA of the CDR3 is TGTGCCAGCAGCCCGATCGGGACTTCTAATGAAAAACTGTTTTTT.

CDR3 region: CASSQDGATHYGYTF. CDR3 nucleotide sequence: TGCGCCAGCAGCCAAGATGGGGCGACACACTATGGCTACACCTTC. The chain has TRBV4-3 and TRBJ1-2; maybe TRBD1 (5 bases). Germline V gene data show CDR1 as LGHNA and CDR2 as YSLEER. The CDR3 is made up of 15 amino acids. Trimming stripped 0 bases from V and 3 bases from J, with 11 bases between.

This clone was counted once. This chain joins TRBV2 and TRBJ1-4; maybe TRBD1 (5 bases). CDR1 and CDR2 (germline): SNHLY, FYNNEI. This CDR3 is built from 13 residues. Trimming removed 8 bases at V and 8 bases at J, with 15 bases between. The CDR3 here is CASVGQGQEKLFF. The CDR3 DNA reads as TGTGCCAGCGTCGGGCAGGGCCAGGAAAAACTGTTTTTT. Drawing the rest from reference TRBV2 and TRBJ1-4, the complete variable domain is EPEVTQTPSHQVTQMGQEVILRCVPISNHLYFYWYRQILGQKVEFLVSFYNNEISEKSEIFDDQFSVERPDGSNFTLKIRSTKLEDSAMYFCASVGQGQEKLFFGSGTQLSVL.

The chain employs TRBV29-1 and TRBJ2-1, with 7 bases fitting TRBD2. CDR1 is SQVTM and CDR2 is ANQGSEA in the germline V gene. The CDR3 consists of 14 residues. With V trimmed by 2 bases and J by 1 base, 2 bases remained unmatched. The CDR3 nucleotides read TGCAGCGTTGAACTAGCGGAGTCCTACAATGAGCAGTTCTTC. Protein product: CSVELAESYNEQFF.

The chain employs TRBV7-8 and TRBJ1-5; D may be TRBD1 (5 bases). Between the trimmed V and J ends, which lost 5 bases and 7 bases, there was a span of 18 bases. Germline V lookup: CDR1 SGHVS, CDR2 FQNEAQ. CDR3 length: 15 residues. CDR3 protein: CASSTGWQGLQPQHF. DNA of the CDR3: TGTGCCAGCAGCACGGGCTGGCAGGGTTTACAGCCCCAGCATTTT.

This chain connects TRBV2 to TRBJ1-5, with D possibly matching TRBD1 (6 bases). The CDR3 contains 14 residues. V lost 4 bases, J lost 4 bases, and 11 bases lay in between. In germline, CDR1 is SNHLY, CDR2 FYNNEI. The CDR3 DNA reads TGTGCCAGCAGTGCGGGGGCGTTAAATCAGCCCCAGCATTTT. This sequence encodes CASSAGALNQPQHF.

CDR3: CASSNRIYGYTF. The CDR3 DNA sequence: TGTGCCAGCAGTAATAGGATCTATGGCTACACCTTC. The gene calls are TRBV6-5 and TRBJ1-2; no firm D call. This CDR3 has 12 amino acids. Trimming stripped 5 bases from V and 4 bases from J, with 8 bases between. CDR1 is MNHEY and CDR2 is SVGAGI in the germline V gene.

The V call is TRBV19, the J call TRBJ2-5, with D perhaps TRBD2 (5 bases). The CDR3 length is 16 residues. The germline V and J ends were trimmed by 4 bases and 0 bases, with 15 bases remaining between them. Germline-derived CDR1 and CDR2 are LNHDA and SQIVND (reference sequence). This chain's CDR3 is CASSTSPTLYQETQYF. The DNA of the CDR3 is TGTGCCAGTAGTACTAGCCCGACCCTGTACCAAGAGACCCAGTACTTC.

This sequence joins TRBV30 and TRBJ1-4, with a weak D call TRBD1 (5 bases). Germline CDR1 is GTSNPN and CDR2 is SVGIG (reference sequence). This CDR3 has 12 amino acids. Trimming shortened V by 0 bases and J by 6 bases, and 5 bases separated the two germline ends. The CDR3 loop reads CAWSVQDEKLFF. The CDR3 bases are TGTGCCTGGAGTGTACAGGATGAAAAACTGTTTTTT.

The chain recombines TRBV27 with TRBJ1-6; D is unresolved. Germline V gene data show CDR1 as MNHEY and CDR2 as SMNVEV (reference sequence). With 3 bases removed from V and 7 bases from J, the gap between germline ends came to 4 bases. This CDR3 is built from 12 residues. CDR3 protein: CASSFYNSPLHF. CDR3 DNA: TGTGCCAGCAGTTTCTACAATTCACCCCTCCACTTT.

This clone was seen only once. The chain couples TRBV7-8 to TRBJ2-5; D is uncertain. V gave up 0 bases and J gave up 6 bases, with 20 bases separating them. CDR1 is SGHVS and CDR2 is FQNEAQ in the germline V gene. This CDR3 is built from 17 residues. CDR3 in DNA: TGTGCCAGCAGCTTAGCGAAAGTTAACAGCGTGGGAAAGACCCAGTACTTC. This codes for CASSLAKVNSVGKTQYF.

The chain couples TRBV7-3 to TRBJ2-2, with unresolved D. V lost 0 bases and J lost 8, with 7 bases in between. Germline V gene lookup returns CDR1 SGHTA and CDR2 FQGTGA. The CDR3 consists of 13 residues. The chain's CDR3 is CASSLTPQGELFF. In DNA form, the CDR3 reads TGTGCCAGCAGCTTAACGCCTCAGGGGGAGCTGTTTTTT.

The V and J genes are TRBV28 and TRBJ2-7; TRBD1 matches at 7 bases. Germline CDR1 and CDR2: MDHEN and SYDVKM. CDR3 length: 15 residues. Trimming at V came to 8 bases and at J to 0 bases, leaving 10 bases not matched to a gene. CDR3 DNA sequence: TGTGCCAGCCACAGGGACAGCGGTTACTCCTACGAGCAGTACTTC. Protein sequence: CASHRDSGYSYEQYF.

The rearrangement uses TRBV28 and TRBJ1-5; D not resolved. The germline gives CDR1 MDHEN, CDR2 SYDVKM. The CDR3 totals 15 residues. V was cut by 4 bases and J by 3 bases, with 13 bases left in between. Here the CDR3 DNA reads TGTGCCAGCAGTTCTTGGACGGACCTCAATCAGCCCCAGCATTTT. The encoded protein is CASSSWTDLNQPQHF.

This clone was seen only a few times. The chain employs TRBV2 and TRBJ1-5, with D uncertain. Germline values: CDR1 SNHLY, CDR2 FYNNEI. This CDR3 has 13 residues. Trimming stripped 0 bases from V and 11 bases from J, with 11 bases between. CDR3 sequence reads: CASSEALGMAQHF. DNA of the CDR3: TGTGCCAGCAGTGAAGCGCTTGGGATGGCCCAGCATTTT.